At least ten counts were recorded for the clone carrying this TCR beta chain. Template switching (which added a universal primer site) was used, and cDNA carried unique molecular identifiers. Each CDR3 protein gets one entry after TCRdb re-called the 5' RACE reads with MiXCR. The data hold under 900,000 distinct CDR3 sequences, with 9% to 15% observed a single time. These data come from a study of identical twins. This same sample was also part of a study on yellow fever vaccine responses in identical twins.

Sequenced sample: PBMCs. This clonotype was obtained from a woman aged 18 to 35 in good health.

CDR3 DNA: TGCAGTGCTAGAGACGGGCTCGACAGTCGGCTAGAGACCCAGTACTTC. Translation gives CSARDGLDSRLETQYF. The chain is built from TRBV20-1 and TRBJ2-5, with a weak D call TRBD1 (5 bases). Germline loops: CDR1 DFQATT, CDR2 SNEGSKA (reference sequence). V lost 0 bases, J lost 4 bases, and 18 bases lay in between. The CDR3 extends over 16 amino acids.